Listed here are 9 T cell receptor beta chains from one sample, sequenced in a study of cytomegalovirus exposure and HLA in healthy donors. 13 Jbeta primers and 60 Vbeta primers were used for the PCR. Sequencing was performed with immunoSEQ multiplex PCR; in TCRdb, only in-frame clones are kept and a portion is missing. The sample carries some 180,000 clones, more than 65% recorded once. Sequencing used PBMCs. All receptors derive from a female donor in good health and CMV-seronegative.

The CDR3 coding sequence is TGTGCCAGCAGCTTGTCCAGTAACACTGAAGCTTTCTTT. Translated: CASSLSSNTEAFF. This rearrangement joins TRBV5-5 to TRBJ1-1; D not certain. Trimming stripped 1 base from V and 2 bases from J, with 6 bases between. CDR1 SGHKS and CDR2 YYEKEE come from the germline V gene (reference sequence). The CDR3 covers 13 residues.

This clone came up once. V and J are TRBV28 and TRBJ2-3; 7 bases are shared with TRBD2. V trimming: 6 bases; J trimming: 6 bases; junction bases outside the gene matches: 6. Germline CDR1 reads MDHEN; CDR2 reads SYDVKM. The CDR3 has 13 amino acids. CDR3 coding DNA: TGTGCCAGCAGGTTAACTAGCGCGGATACGCAGTATTTT. Encoded protein: CASRLTSADTQYF.

The chain employs TRBV19 and TRBJ1-3; D unclear. Germline lookup yields CDR1 LNHDA and CDR2 SQIVND (reference sequence). The length of the CDR3 is 12 residues. V gave up 5 bases and J gave up 2 bases, with 4 bases separating them. This chain's CDR3 is CASSAPGNTIYF. The CDR3 bases are TGTGCCAGTAGTGCGCCTGGAAACACCATATATTTT.

As DNA, the CDR3 is TGTGCCAGCAGCTTAGGCAGCACGGGAGTCTATGGCTACACCTTC. Translated: CASSLGSTGVYGYTF. The chain has TRBV7-9 and TRBJ1-2; D gene unclear. V was clipped by 1 base and J by 4 bases, with 13 bases between them. Germline CDR1 reads SEHNR; CDR2 reads FQNEAQ (reference sequence). The CDR3 length is 15 residues.

The J gene is TRBJ1-4, the V gene TRBV2, with 7 bases matching TRBD1. J was trimmed by 7 bases and V by 5 bases; bases with no gene match: 13. CDR3 length: 16 amino acids. The germline V gene encodes CDR1 SNHLY and CDR2 FYNNEI. CDR3 residues: CASSWRQGGLGEKLFF. The CDR3, as DNA: TGTGCCAGCAGTTGGAGACAGGGTGGGTTGGGTGAAAAACTGTTTTTT.

V is TRBV28 and J is TRBJ2-1; 13 positions agree with TRBD2. Losses at the gene ends were 8 bases for V and 7 bases for J; bases not matched to a gene: 8. The CDR3 consists of 15 residues. Germline CDR1 and CDR2: MDHEN and SYDVKM. The CDR3 spells CASGGLAGVGNEQFF. CDR3 DNA: TGTGCCAGCGGCGGACTAGCGGGAGTCGGTAATGAGCAGTTCTTC.

CDR3: CASSFERGGADTQYF. In nucleotides, the CDR3 is TGCGCCAGCAGCTTCGAGCGGGGGGGGGCAGATACGCAGTATTTT. The rearrangement uses TRBV5-1 and TRBJ2-3; 10 bases agree with TRBD2. The trim removed 2 bases at V and 4 bases at J, leaving 4 bases unmatched. Germline CDR1 reads SGHRS; CDR2 reads YFSETQ. This CDR3 is built from 15 residues.

The chain carries TRBV7-6 and TRBJ1-1; 7 bases are shared with TRBD1. Losses at the gene ends were 5 bases for V and 3 bases for J; bases not matched to a gene: 15. CDR3 size: 17 residues. The germline V gene encodes CDR1 SGHVS and CDR2 FNYEAQ. The CDR3 DNA reads as TGTGCCAGCAGCAATACCATTAGCGGGACAGTTCACACTGAAGCTTTCTTT. It yields the protein CASSNTISGTVHTEAFF.

A remark on this clone: At the DNA level, this CDR3 is encoded by other sequences in the same sample as well. The chain has TRBV5-1 and TRBJ2-1; TRBD1 is a possible D gene (6 bases). Germline lookup yields CDR1 SGHRS and CDR2 YFSETQ. V was clipped by 0 bases and J by 8 bases, with 12 bases between them. The CDR3 contains 14 residues. The CDR3 here is CASSLVQQGDEQFF. The CDR3 region has the DNA TGCGCCAGCAGCTTGGTCCAACAGGGTGATGAGCAGTTCTTC.